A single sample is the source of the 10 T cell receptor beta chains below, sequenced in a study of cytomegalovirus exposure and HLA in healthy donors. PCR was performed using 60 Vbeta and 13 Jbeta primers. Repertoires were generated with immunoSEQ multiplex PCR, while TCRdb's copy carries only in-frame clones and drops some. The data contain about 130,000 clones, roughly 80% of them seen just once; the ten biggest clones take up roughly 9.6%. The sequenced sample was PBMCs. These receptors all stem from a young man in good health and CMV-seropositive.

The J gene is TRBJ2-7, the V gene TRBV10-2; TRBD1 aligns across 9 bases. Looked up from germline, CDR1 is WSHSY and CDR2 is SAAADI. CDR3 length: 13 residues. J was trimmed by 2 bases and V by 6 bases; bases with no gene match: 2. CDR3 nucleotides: TGCGCCAGCAGGAGACAGGGGGCCTACGAGCAGTACTTC. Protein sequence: CASRRQGAYEQYF.

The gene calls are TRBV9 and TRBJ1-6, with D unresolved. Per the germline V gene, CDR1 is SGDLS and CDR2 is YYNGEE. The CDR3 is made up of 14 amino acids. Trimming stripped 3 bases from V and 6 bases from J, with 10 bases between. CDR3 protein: CASSANGLNSPLHF. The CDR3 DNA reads TGTGCCAGCAGCGCAAATGGCCTTAATTCACCCCTCCACTTT.

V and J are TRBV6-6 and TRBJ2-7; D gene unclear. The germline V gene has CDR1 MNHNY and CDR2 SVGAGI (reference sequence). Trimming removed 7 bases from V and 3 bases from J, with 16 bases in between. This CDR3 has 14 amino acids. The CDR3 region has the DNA TGTGCCAGCACCAATCAACTGTTTGACTACGAGCAGTACTTC. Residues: CASTNQLFDYEQYF.

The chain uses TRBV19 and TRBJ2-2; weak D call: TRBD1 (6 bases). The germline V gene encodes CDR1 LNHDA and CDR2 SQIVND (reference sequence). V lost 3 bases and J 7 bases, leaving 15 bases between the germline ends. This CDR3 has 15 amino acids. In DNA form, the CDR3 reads TGTGCCAGTAGTATTGCCTGGGGGCGAGGCGGGGAGCTGTTTTTT. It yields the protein CASSIAWGRGGELFF. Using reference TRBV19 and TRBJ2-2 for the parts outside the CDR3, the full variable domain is DGGITQSPKYLFRKEGQNVTLSCEQNLNHDAMYWYRQDPGQGLRLIYYSQIVNDFQKGDIAEGYSVSREKKESFPLTVTSAQKNPTAFYLCASSIAWGRGGELFFGEGSRLTVL.

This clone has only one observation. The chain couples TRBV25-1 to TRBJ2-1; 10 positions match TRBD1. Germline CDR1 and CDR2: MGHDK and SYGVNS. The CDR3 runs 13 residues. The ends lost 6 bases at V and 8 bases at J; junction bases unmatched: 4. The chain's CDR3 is CASRGQGLDEQFF. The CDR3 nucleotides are TGTGCCAGCAGGGGACAGGGGTTGGATGAGCAGTTCTTC.

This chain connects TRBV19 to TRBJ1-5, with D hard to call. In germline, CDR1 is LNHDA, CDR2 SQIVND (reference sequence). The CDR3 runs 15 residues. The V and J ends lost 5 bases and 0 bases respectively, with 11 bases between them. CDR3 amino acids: CASSDVGDSNQPQHF. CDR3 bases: TGTGCCAGTAGTGACGTTGGAGATAGCAATCAGCCCCAGCATTTT.

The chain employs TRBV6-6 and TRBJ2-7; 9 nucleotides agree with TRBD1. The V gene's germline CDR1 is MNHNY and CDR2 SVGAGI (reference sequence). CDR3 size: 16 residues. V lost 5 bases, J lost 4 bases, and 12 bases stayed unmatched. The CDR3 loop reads CASSGSTGTGRYEQYF. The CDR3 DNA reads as TGTGCCAGCAGTGGCAGTACCGGGACAGGGAGGTACGAGCAGTACTTC.

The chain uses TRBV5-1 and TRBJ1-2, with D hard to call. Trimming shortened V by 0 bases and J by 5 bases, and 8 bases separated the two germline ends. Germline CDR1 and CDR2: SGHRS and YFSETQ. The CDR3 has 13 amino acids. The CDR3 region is CASSLGSVYGYTF. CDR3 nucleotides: TGCGCCAGCAGCTTGGGATCAGTTTATGGCTACACCTTC.

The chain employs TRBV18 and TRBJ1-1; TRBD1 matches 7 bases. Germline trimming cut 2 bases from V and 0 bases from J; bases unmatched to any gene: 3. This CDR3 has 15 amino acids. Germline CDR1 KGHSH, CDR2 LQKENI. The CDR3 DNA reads TGTGCCAGCTCACCAGGGACAGTCTTGAACACTGAAGCTTTCTTT. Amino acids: CASSPGTVLNTEAFF.

This CDR3 reads CASTSTGRINQPQHF. The CDR3, as DNA: TGTGCCAGCACCTCGACAGGGCGAATCAATCAGCCCCAGCATTTT. The J gene is TRBJ1-5, the V gene TRBV27, with 7 positions matching TRBD1. Germline CDR1 is MNHEY and CDR2 is SMNVEV (reference sequence). The V and J ends lost 7 bases and 3 bases, in that order; junction bases with no gene match: 9. The CDR3 runs to 15 residues.